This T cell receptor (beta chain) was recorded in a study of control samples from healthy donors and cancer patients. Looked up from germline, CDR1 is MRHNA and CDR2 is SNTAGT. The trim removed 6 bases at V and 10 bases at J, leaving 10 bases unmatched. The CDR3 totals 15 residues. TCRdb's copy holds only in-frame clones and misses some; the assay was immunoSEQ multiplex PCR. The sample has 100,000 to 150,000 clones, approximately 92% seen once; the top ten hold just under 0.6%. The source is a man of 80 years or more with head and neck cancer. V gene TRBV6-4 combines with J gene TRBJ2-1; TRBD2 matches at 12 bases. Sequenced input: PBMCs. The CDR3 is CASSIGLAGIKEQFF. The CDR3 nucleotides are TGTGCCAGCAGCATAGGACTAGCGGGAATCAAGGAGCAGTTCTTC.